Included here is one TCR beta chain sequence, with context. Its antigen is not known. This CDR3 contains 12 residues. Germline V gives CDR1 MNHEY, CDR2 SVGAGI. Trimming took off 6 bases at V and 8 bases at J, with 13 bases between the two ends. Before any sequencing was done, the ViraFEST assay used viral peptide pools to expand antigen-specific CD4+ T cells. With about 9 days of culture completed, CD4+ T cells were isolated. Previously uninfected by SARS-CoV-2, the vaccine recipients also showed negative nucleocapsid antibodies. The sample originates from a study of vaccination effects on CD4 cells after COVID-19. Looking at the study overall: Participants were given two doses of BNT162b2 or mRNA-1273 vaccine. Overall study findings and caveats: After vaccination, at late timepoints, clones induced by infection and by vaccine contracted markedly. There were few convalescent patients in the study and no early post-infection timepoints. In vaccinees who were healthy, merely 1 out of 255 vaccine-induced clones cross-reacted with common cold coronaviruses.

Repertoires were generated with immunoSEQ multiplex PCR, while TCRdb's copy carries only in-frame clones and drops some. The sample has approximately 30,000 clones, about 70% seen once. The source is a human donor who received a COVID-19 vaccine. The rearrangement links TRBV6-5 to TRBJ1-1; D gene uncertain. The specimen was CD4+ T cells from PBMCs cultured with SARS-CoV-2 spike peptides, collected before COVID-19 vaccination. The CDR3 coding sequence is TGTGCCAGCAGCCCCCACCGGCAGGAAGCTTTCTTT. Protein product: CASSPHRQEAFF.